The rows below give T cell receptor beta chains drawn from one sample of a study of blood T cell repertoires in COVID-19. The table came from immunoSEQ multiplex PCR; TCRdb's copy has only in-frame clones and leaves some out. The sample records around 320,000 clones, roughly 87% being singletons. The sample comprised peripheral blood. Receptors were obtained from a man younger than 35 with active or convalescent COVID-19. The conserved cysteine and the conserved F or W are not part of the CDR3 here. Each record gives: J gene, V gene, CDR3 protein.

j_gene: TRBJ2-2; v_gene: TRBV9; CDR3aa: ASSVGGLNTGELF
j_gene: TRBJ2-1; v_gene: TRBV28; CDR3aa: ASSLAGWSYNEQF
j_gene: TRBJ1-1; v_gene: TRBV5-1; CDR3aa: ASSPGHPNTEAF
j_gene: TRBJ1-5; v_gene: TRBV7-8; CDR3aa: ASSSRTGNNQPQH
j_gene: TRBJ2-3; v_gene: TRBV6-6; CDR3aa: ASALGGRTDTQY
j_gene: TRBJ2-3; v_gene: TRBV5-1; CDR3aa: ASSLEGTVTDTQY
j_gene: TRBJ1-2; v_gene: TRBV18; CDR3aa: ASSPGANYGYT
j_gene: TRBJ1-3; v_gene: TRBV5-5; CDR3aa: ASSSTGTGNTIY
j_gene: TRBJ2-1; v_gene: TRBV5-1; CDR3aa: ASSLPGSIGEQF
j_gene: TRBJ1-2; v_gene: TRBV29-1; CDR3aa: SVEDRGSLHYGYT
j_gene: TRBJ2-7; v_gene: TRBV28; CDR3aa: ASSFGRVGEQY
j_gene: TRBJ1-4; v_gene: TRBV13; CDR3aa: ASSLGQGVEKLF
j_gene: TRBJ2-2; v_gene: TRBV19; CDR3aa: ASSIRASGGVRNTGELF
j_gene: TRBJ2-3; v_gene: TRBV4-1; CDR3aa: ASSPDGAGGIADTQY
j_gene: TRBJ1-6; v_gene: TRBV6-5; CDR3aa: ASSYSSVSPLH
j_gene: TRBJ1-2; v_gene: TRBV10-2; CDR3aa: ASSESEQVPGT
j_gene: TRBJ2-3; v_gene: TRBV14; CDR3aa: ASSKGQIIRTDTQY
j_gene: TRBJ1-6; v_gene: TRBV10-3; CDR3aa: AINTGSNSPLH
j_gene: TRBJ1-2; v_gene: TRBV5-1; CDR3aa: ASSPFRVVDGYT
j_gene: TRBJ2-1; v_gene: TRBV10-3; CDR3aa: AISAKDRGVNEQF
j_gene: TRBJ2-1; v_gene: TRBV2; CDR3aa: AVKILAGGVYNEQF
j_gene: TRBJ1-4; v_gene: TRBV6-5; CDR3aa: ASRGQGAYNEKLF
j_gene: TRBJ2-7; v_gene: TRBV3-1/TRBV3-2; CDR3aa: ASSQVAPGEQY
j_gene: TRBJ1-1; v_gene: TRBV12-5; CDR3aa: ASGLGSGTEAF
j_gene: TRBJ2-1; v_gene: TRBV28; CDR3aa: ASLNRGSYNEQF
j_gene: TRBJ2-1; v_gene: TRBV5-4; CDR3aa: ASSSDSTYNEQF
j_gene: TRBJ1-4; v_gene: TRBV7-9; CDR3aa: ASSTRQGTNEKLF
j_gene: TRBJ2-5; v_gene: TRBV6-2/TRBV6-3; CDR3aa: ASSSNSGGEQETQY
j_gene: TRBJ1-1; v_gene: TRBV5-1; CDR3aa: ASSLRENTEAF
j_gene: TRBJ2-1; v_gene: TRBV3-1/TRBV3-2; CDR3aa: ASSQDGSGRGLQF
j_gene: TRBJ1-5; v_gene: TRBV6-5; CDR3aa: ATQDTRRPQH
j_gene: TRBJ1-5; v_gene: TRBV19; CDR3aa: ASSTRTGVSPQH
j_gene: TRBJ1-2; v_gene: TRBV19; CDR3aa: ASSPFGQGPRLAGSYGYT
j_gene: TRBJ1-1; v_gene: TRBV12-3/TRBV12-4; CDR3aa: ASSFDAREAF
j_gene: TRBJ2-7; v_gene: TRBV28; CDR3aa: ASSLMPGNTYEQY